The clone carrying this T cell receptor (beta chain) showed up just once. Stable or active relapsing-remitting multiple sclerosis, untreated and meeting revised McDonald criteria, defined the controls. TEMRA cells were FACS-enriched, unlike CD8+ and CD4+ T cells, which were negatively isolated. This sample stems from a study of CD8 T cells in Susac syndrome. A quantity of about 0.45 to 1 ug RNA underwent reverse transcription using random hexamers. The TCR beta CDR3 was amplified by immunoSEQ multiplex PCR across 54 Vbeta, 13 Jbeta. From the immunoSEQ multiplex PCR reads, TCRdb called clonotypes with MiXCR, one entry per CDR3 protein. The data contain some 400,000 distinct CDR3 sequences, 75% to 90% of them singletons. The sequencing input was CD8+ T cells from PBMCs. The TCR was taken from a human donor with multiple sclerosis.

The CDR3 protein is CASSVEGTDQETQYF. For the CDR3, the DNA is TGTGCCAGCAGCGTAGAGGGAACTGATCAAGAGACCCAGTACTTC. The chain uses TRBV9 and TRBJ2-5; D gene ambiguous. Between the trimmed V and J ends, which lost 0 bases and 2 bases, there was a span of 11 bases. This CDR3 spans 15 amino acids. Germline-derived CDR1 and CDR2 are SGDLS and YYNGEE.